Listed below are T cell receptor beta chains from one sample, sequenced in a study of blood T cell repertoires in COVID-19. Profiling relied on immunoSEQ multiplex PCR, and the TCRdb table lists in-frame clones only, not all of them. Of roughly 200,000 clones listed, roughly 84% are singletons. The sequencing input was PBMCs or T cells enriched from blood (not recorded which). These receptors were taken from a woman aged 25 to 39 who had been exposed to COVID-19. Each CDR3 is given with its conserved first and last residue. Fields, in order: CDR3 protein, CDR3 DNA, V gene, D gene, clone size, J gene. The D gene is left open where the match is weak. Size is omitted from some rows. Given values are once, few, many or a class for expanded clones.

CDR3 protein: CASSGARGYNEQFF
CDR3 DNA: TGTGCCAGCAGCGGGGCGCGGGGATACAATGAGCAGTTCTTC
V gene: TRBV6-5
D gene: NA
clone size: NA
J gene: TRBJ2-1

CDR3 protein: CARKGLQVRGELFF
CDR3 DNA: TGTGCCAGAAAAGGGTTACAGGTACGCGGGGAGCTGTTTTTT
V gene: TRBV19
D gene: NA
clone size: NA
J gene: TRBJ2-2

CDR3 protein: CASSQEFIGTASNYGYTF
CDR3 DNA: TGCGCCAGCAGCCAAGAGTTTATAGGGACAGCATCTAACTATGGCTACACCTTC
V gene: TRBV4-3
D gene: TRBD1
clone size: NA
J gene: TRBJ1-2

CDR3 protein: CASSSGTTGRETQYF
CDR3 DNA: TGCGCCAGCAGCTCGGGCACGACAGGGCGAGAGACCCAGTACTTC
V gene: TRBV5-1
D gene: TRBD1
clone size: once
J gene: TRBJ2-5

CDR3 protein: CASTLQGNSYNSPLHF
CDR3 DNA: TGTGCCAGCACCCTACAGGGGAACTCCTATAATTCACCCCTCCACTTT
V gene: TRBV27
D gene: TRBD1
clone size: once
J gene: TRBJ1-6

CDR3 protein: CAWTAGKGTYNSPLHF
CDR3 DNA: TGTGCCTGGACCGCGGGGAAGGGGACTTATAATTCACCCCTCCACTTT
V gene: TRBV30
D gene: NA
clone size: NA
J gene: TRBJ1-6

CDR3 protein: CASSPGQGAKNIQYF
CDR3 DNA: TGTGCCAGCAGCCCAGGACAGGGAGCCAAAAACATTCAGTACTTC
V gene: TRBV7-4
D gene: TRBD1
clone size: NA
J gene: TRBJ2-4

CDR3 protein: CASSIRGPTGKVYEQYF
CDR3 DNA: TGTGCCAGTAGTATTAGGGGGCCAACGGGGAAGGTCTACGAGCAGTACTTC
V gene: TRBV19
D gene: TRBD1
clone size: once
J gene: TRBJ2-7

CDR3 protein: CSASYGYTF
CDR3 DNA: TGCAGTGCCAGCTATGGCTACACCTTC
V gene: TRBV20-1
D gene: NA
clone size: NA
J gene: TRBJ1-2

CDR3 protein: CAIRGAEFNTDTQYF
CDR3 DNA: TGTGCCATCCGTGGAGCGGAGTTCAACACAGATACGCAGTATTTT
V gene: TRBV10-3
D gene: NA
clone size: NA
J gene: TRBJ2-3

CDR3 protein: CASSFPFNTEAFF
CDR3 DNA: TGTGCCAGCAGCTTCCCTTTTAACACTGAAGCTTTCTTT
V gene: TRBV5-6
D gene: NA
clone size: NA
J gene: TRBJ1-1

CDR3 protein: CASSLTSGPGYEQFF
CDR3 DNA: TGTGCCAGCAGTTTAACCAGCGGACCGGGCTATGAGCAGTTCTTC
V gene: TRBV27
D gene: NA
clone size: NA
J gene: TRBJ2-1

CDR3 protein: CASSGALAGPENEQFF
CDR3 DNA: TGTGCCAGCAGTGGGGCTCTAGCGGGGCCCGAAAATGAGCAGTTCTTC
V gene: TRBV6-1
D gene: TRBD2
clone size: NA
J gene: TRBJ2-1

CDR3 protein: CASSPGTTSTDEQYF
CDR3 DNA: TGCGCCAGCAGCCCTGGGACTACCAGTACGGACGAGCAGTACTTC
V gene: TRBV5-1
D gene: TRBD2
clone size: NA
J gene: TRBJ2-7

CDR3 protein: CASSLAKNTEAFF
CDR3 DNA: TGTGCCAGCAGCTTAGCCAAGAACACTGAAGCTTTCTTT
V gene: TRBV7-9
D gene: NA
clone size: NA
J gene: TRBJ1-1

CDR3 protein: CASSLRESGNTIYF
CDR3 DNA: TGTGCCAGCAGCCTAAGGGAGTCTGGAAACACCATATATTTT
V gene: TRBV6-5
D gene: NA
clone size: many
J gene: TRBJ1-3